This TCR beta chain derives from a study of T cells in Graves' hyperthyroidism and ophthalmopathy. General study findings and limits: Clonotypes that were expanded in thyroid above 0.001 mostly appeared in blood too.

The TCR beta CDR3 regions underwent amplification using RNA transcripts as the source. First-round RT-PCR with HTBI primers amplified the TCR CDR3 region. TCRdb fed the multiplex PCR reads into MiXCR, producing one record per CDR3 protein. The sample has about 720,000 distinct CDR3 sequences; 18% are singletons. Germline CDR1 reads SGHVS; CDR2 reads FQNEAQ. The CDR3 spans 16 residues. V was trimmed by 4 bases and J by 4 bases, leaving 20 bases between them. This clonotype has just a few counts. What it recognizes is unknown. Patients between 18 and 65 years old had hyperthyroidism, newly diagnosed and lasting under 2 months. Sampled blood dates from first hyperthyroidism diagnosis, and it precedes any ophthalmopathy symptoms.

This chain links TRBV7-8 with TRBJ2-7; TRBD1 is a possible D gene (6 bases). The sample comprised blood. The TCR was taken from a woman aged 45-65 years with Graves' hyperthyroidism that later progressed to Graves' ophthalmopathy. CDR3 region: CASSSPPDRIHYEQYF. As DNA, the CDR3 is TGTGCCAGCAGCTCACCCCCCGACAGGATCCATTACGAGCAGTACTTC.